This T cell receptor beta chain is drawn from a study of T cell responses to AZD1222 COVID-19 vaccine. Generated by immunoSEQ multiplex PCR, the TCRdb table keeps only in-frame clones and is missing some. The sample records approximately 200,000 clones, approximately 94% being singletons. Germline assignment: CDR1 SQVTM and CDR2 ANQGSEA. The CDR3 is 13 amino acids. Deletions cut 6 bases from V and 4 bases from J, with 15 bases between. Sequenced material: peripheral blood, taken on day 0 of AZD1222 vaccination. The genes are TRBV29-1 and TRBJ1-1; D gene ambiguous. This clonotype was sampled from an adult in good health. CDR3 bases: TGCAGCGTGAGCGGGAGGCTGGGCACTGAAGCTTTCTTT. It translates to CSVSGRLGTEAFF.